This T cell receptor beta chain was observed in a study of blood T cells in healthy people across ages. About the study: About one barcoded beta molecule per two T cells was the capture yield of template switching.

Trimming cost V 2 bases and J 7 bases; bases outside gene matches: 7. The CDR3 covers 16 residues. CDR1 and CDR2 from the germline V gene are PRHDT and FYEKMQ (reference sequence). This clonotype has a handful of counts. The use of a sample-barcoded 5' primer and a J-beta primer mix characterized a second PCR of roughly 6 to 11 cycles. A template-switch adaptor containing 12 random nucleotides labeled each cDNA molecule. MiXCR, run by TCRdb on the 5' RACE reads, gives a single entry per CDR3 protein. The sample has over 700,000 distinct CDR3 sequences, more than 20% seen once. These data also featured in a second study, about T cells of mothers and their children. That study reports: In the second PCR, M1S primer introduced barcodes and 2-4 random bases.

Sequencing used blood. The chain employs TRBV13 and TRBJ2-1; 11 nucleotides align to TRBD2. The TCR originated in a boy aged 5-17 years in good health. CDR3 residues: CASSLNLAGGINEQFF. The CDR3 DNA reads as TGTGCCAGCAGCTTAAATCTAGCGGGAGGAATAAATGAGCAGTTCTTC.